This TCR beta chain was retrieved from a study of T-cell memory formation after mild COVID-19. Study results and limitations: The SARS-CoV-2 specificity of second-wave clones reaching peak at day 37 remained unverified.

TCRdb processed the 5' RACE reads anew with MiXCR; each CDR3 protein has one entry. This table has 450,000 to 650,000 distinct CDR3 sequences, 20% appearing once. The J segment lost 3 bases and the V segment lost 1 base, leaving 10 bases of the junction unmatched. Germline V lookup: CDR1 MGHRA, CDR2 YSYEKL. The CDR3 is made up of 17 amino acids. This clonotype was counted between two and nine times. Its antigen is not identified. Input material: PBMCs or a T cell subset sorted from them (not recorded which). This rearrangement joins TRBV4-1 to TRBJ2-3; 7 bases are a match to TRBD1. This TCR came from an adult woman who had mild COVID-19 (a few samples of this study predate the infection). Cell type and time point are not known. CDR3 amino acids: CASSQVGQVPRTDTQYF. The CDR3 DNA sequence: TGCGCCAGCAGCCAAGTCGGACAGGTTCCTCGTACAGATACGCAGTATTTT.